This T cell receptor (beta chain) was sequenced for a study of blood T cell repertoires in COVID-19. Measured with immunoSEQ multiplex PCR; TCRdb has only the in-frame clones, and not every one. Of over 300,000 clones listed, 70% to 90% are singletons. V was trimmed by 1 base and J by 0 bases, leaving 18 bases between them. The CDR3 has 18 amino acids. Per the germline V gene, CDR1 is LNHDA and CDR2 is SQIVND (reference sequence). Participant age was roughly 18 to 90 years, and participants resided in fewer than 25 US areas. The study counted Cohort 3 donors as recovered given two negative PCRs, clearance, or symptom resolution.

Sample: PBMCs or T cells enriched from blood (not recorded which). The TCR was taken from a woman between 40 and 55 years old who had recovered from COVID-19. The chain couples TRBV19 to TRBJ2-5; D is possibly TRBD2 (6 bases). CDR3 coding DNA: TGTGCCAGTAGTATAGGGGGCCCTGGAGGGGCGTACCAAGAGACCCAGTACTTC. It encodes CASSIGGPGGAYQETQYF.